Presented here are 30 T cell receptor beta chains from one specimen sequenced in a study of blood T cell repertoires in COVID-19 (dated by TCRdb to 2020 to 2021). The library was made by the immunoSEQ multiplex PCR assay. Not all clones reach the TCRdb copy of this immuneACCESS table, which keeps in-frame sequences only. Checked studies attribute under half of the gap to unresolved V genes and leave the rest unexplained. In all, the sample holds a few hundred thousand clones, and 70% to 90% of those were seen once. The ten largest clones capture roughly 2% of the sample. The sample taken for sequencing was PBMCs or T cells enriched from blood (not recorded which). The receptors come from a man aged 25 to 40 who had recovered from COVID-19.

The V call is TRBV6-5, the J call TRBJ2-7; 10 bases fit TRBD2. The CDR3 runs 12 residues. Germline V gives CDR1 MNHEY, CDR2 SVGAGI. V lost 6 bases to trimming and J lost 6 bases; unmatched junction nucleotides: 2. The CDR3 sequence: CASRASGGEQYF. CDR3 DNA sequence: TGTGCCAGCAGGGCTAGCGGGGGCGAGCAGTACTTC.

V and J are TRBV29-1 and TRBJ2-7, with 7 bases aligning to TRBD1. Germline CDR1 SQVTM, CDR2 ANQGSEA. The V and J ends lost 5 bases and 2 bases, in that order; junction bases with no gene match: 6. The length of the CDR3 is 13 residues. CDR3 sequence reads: CSVSRDSAYEQYF. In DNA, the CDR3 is TGCAGCGTTTCAAGGGACAGTGCCTACGAGCAGTACTTC.

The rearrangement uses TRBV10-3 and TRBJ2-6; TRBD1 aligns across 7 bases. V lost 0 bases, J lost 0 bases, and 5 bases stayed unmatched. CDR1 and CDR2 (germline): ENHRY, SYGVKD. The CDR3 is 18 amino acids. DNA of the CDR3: TGTGCCATCAGTGAGTCGTCGGGACAGAGCTCTGGGGCCAACGTCCTGACTTTC. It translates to CAISESSGQSSGANVLTF.

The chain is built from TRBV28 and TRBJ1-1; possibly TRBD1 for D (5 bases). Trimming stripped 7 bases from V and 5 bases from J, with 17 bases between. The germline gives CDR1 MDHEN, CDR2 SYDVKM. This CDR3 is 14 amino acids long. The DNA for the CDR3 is TGTGCCAGCACCTCCATGCAGGGAGGGACTGAAGCTTTCTTT. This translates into CASTSMQGGTEAFF.

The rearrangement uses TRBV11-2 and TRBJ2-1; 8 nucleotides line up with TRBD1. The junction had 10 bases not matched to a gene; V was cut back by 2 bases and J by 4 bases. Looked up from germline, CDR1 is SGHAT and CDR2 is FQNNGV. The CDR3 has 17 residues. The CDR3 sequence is CASSLLYRGIRYNEQFF. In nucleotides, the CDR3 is TGTGCCAGCAGCTTATTATACAGGGGGATTAGATACAATGAGCAGTTCTTC.

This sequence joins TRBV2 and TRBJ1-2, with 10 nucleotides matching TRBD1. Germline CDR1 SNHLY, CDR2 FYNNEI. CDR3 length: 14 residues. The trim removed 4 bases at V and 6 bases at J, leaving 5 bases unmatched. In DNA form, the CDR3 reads TGTGCCAGCAGTGCGGGACAGGGGTTTGATGGCTACACCTTC. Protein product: CASSAGQGFDGYTF.

The CDR3 DNA reads as TGTGCCAGCGGTCCCGTCGGGACAGGGCGCTACGAGCAGTACTTC. This sequence encodes CASGPVGTGRYEQYF. The V and J genes are TRBV27 and TRBJ2-7; 9 nucleotides align to TRBD1. V lost 8 bases to trimming and J lost 3 bases; unmatched junction nucleotides: 11. The CDR3 sequence is 15 residues long. Germline CDR1 is MNHEY and CDR2 is SMNVEV (reference sequence).

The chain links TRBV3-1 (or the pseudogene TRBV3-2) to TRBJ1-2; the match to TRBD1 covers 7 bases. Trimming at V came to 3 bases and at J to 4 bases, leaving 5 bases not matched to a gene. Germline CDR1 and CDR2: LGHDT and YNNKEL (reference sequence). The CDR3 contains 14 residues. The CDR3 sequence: CASSHLEGAYGYTF. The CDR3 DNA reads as TGTGCCAGCAGCCATTTAGAGGGGGCCTATGGCTACACCTTC.

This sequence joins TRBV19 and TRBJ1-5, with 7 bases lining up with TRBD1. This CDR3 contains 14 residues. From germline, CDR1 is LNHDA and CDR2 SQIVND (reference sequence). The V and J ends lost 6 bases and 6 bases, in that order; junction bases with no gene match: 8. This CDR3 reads CASSRGQSFQPQHF. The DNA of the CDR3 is TGTGCCAGTAGCAGGGGACAGAGTTTTCAGCCCCAGCATTTT.

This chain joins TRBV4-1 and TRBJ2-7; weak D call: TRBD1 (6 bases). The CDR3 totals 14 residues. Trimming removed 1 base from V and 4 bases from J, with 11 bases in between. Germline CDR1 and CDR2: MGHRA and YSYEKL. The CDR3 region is CASSQGAGEYEQYF. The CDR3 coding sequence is TGCGCCAGCAGCCAAGGGGCAGGGGAGTACGAGCAGTACTTC.

The CDR3 nucleotides read TGTGCCAGCAGTTACGCCAGGGGTGACGAGCAGTACTTC. Protein product: CASSYARGDEQYF. This chain links TRBV6-5 with TRBJ2-7; possible D gene TRBD1, 6 bases. Germline V lookup: CDR1 MNHEY, CDR2 SVGAGI. The CDR3 loop spans 13 amino acids. V lost 2 bases to trimming and J lost 5 bases, with 10 bases between them.

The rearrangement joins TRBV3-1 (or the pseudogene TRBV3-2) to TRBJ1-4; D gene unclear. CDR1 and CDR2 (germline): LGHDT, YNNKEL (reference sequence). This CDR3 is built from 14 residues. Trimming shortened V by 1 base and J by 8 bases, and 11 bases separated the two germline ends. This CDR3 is CASSQATPPEKLFF. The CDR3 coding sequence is TGTGCCAGCAGCCAAGCTACCCCTCCCGAAAAACTGTTTTTT.

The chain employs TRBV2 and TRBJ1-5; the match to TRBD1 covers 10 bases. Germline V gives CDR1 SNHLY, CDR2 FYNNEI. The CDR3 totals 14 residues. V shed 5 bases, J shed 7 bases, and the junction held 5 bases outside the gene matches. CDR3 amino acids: CASSRQGARQPQHF. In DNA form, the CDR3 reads TGTGCCAGCAGTCGACAGGGGGCAAGGCAGCCCCAGCATTTT.

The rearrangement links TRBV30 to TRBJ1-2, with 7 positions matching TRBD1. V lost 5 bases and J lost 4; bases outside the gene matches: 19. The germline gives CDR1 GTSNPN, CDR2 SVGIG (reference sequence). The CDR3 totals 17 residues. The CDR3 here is CAWGKPGGGQLVYGYTF. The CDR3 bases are TGTGCCTGGGGAAAACCGGGAGGGGGACAGCTGGTCTATGGCTACACCTTC.

DNA for the CDR3: TGTGCCAGTTACGTGGGACAGAACTATGGCTACACCTTC. Its protein is CASYVGQNYGYTF. This sequence joins TRBV19 and TRBJ1-2; 7 bases map to TRBD1. The V segment lost 8 bases and the J segment 2 bases; nucleotides outside the gene matches: 5. The length of the CDR3 is 13 residues. Germline V gene lookup returns CDR1 LNHDA and CDR2 SQIVND (reference sequence).

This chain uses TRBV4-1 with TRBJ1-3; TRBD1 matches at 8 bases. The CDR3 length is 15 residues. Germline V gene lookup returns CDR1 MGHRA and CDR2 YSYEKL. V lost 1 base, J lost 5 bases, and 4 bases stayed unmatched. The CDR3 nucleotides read TGCGCCAGCAGCCAAGGGACAGGGTTTAGAAACACCATATATTTT. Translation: CASSQGTGFRNTIYF.

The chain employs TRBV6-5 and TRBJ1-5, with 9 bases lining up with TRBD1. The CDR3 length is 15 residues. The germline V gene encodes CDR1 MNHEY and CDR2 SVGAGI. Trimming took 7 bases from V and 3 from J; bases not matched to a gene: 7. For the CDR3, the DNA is TGTGCCAGCACCCTATGGACAGGGGACAATCAGCCCCAGCATTTT. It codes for CASTLWTGDNQPQHF.

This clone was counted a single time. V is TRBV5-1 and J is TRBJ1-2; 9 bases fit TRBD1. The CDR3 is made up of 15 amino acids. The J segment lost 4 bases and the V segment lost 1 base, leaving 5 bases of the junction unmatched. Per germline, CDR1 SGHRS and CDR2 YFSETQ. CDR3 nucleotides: TGCGCCAGCAGCTTGTCCTTGGGACAGGGCTATGGCTACACCTTC. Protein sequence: CASSLSLGQGYGYTF. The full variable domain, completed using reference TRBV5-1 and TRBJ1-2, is KAGVTQTPRYLIKTRGQQVTLSCSPISGHRSVSWYQQTPGQGLQFLFEYFSETQRNKGNFPGRFSGRQFSNSRSEMNVSTLELGDSALYLCASSLSLGQGYGYTFGSGTRLTVV.

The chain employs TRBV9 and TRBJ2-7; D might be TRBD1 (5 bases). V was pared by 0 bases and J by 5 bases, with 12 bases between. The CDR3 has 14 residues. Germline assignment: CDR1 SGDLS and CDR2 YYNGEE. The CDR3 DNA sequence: TGTGCCAGCAGCGTAGGCGGCAGGGCGGACGAGCAGTACTTC. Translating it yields CASSVGGRADEQYF.

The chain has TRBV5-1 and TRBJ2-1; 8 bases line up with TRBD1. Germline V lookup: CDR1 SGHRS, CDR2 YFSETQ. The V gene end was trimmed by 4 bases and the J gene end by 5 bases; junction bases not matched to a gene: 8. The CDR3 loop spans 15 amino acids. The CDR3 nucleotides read TGCGCCAGCAGCGCCAGGACAGGGCAGAACAATGAGCAGTTCTTC. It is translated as CASSARTGQNNEQFF.

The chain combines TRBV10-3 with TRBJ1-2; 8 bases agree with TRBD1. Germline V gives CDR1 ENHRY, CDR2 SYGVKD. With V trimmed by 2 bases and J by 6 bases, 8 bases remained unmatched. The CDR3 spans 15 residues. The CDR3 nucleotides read TGTGCCATCAGTGAGAGTCCCGGACAGGGCCATGGCTACACCTTC. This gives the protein CAISESPGQGHGYTF.

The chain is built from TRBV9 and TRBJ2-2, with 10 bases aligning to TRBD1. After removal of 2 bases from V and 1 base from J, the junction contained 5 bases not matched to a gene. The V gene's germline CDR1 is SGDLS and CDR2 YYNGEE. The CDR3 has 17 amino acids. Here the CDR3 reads CASSVKRDRGNTGELFF. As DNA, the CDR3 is TGTGCCAGCAGCGTCAAAAGGGACAGGGGGAACACCGGGGAGCTGTTTTTT.

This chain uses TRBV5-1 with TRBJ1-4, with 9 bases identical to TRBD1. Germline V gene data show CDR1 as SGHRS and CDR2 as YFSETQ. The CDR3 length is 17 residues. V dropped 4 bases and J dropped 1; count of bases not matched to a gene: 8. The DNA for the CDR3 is TGCGCCAGCAGCCGCGTCCCGGGACAGGGAACTAATGAAAAACTGTTTTTT. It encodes CASSRVPGQGTNEKLFF.

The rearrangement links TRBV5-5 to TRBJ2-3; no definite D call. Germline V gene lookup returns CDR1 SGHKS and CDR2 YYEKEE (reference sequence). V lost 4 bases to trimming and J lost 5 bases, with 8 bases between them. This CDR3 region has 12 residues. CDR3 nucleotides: TGTGCCAGCAGCACCACGCGAGATACGCAGTATTTT. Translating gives CASSTTRDTQYF.

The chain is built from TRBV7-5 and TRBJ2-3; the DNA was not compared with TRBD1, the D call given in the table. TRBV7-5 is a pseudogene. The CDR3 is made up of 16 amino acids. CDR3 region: CARSYWTGGSTDTQYF. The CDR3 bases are TGTGCCAGAAGCTACTGGACAGGGGGTAGCACAGATACGCAGTATTTT.

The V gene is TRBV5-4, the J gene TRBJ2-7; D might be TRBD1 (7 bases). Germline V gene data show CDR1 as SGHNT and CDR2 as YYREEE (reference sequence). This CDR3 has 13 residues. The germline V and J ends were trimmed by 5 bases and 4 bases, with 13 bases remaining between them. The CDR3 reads CASSPAGGYEQYF. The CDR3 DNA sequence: TGTGCCAGCAGTCCCGCAGGGGGGTACGAGCAGTACTTC.

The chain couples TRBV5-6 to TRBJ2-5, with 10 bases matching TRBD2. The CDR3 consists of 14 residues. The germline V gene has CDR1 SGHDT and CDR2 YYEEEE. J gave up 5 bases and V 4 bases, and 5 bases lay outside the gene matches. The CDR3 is CASSTGTSVETQYF. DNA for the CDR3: TGTGCCAGCAGCACGGGGACTAGCGTGGAGACCCAGTACTTC. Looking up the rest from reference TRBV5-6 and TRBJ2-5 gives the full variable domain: DAGVTQSPTHLIKTRGQQVTLRCSPKSGHDTVSWYQQALGQGPQFIFQYYEEEERQRGNFPDRFSGHQFPNYSSELNVNALLLGDSALYLCASSTGTSVETQYFGPGTRLLVL.

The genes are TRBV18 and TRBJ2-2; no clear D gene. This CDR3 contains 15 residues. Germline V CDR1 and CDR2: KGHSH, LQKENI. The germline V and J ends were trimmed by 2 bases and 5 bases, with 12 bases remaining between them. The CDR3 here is CASSPNHLETGELFF. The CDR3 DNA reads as TGTGCCAGCTCACCAAACCATTTAGAAACCGGGGAGCTGTTTTTT.

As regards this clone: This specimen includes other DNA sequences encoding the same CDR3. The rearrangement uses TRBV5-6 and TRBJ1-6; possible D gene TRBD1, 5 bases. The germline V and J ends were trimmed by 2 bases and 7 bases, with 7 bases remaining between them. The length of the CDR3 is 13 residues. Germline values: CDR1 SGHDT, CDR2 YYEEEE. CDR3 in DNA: TGTGCCAGCAGCTTACGACAGAATTCACCCCTCCACTTT. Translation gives CASSLRQNSPLHF.

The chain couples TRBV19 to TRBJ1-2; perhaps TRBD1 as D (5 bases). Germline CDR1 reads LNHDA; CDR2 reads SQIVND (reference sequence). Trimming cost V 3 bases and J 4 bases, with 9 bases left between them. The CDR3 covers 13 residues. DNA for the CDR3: TGTGCCAGTAGTATTCAGGGAGGCTATGGCTACACCTTC. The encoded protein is CASSIQGGYGYTF.